Each of the 32 T cell receptor beta chains below was sequenced from the same sample in a study of neurological immune-mediated disorders. MiXCR was run by TCRdb on the 5' RACE reads, yielding one entry per CDR3 protein. The sample yields 80,000 to 100,000 distinct CDR3 sequences, more than 5% seen once. Time point defined: longitudinal time-point 2. The sequenced material came from PBMCs. These receptors came from a woman aged 60 to 75 with multiple sclerosis.

This clonotype has just a few counts. The chain couples TRBV29-1 to TRBJ1-2; D not resolved. Germline V gene data show CDR1 as SQVTM and CDR2 as ANQGSEA. The V and J ends lost 0 bases and 4 bases respectively, with 6 bases between them. CDR3 length: 12 amino acids. In DNA form, the CDR3 reads TGCAGCGTTGAAGAGGGAGCCTATGGCTACACCTTC. This encodes CSVEEGAYGYTF.

There are many counts of this clonotype. This chain uses TRBV24-1 with TRBJ1-4; D is perhaps TRBD1 (5 bases). CDR1 is KGHDR and CDR2 is SFDVKD in the germline V gene. CDR3 length: 15 residues. V lost 2 bases, J lost 4 bases, and 10 bases lay in between. CDR3 amino acids: CATSDSKGLNEKLFF. In DNA form, the CDR3 reads TGTGCCACCAGTGATTCAAAGGGGCTTAATGAAAAACTGTTTTTT.

Many counts were recorded for this clonotype. The rearrangement joins TRBV12-3 or TRBV12-4 to TRBJ1-2; 8 positions match TRBD1. V dropped 2 bases and J dropped 8; count of bases not matched to a gene: 10. The CDR3 consists of 15 residues. This CDR3 reads CASSLNAGQGGGYTF. CDR3 DNA sequence: TGTGCCAGCAGTTTAAATGCCGGACAGGGCGGGGGCTACACCTTC.

This clonotype was seen at least ten times. The chain has TRBV20-1 and TRBJ1-2; D ambiguous. V was pared by 2 bases and J by 4 bases, with 8 bases between. The CDR3 runs to 12 residues. CDR1 and CDR2 from the germline V gene are DFQATT and SNEGSKA (reference sequence). The DNA of the CDR3 is TGCAGTGCTAGACACCGTTCCTATGGCTACACCTTC. Protein product: CSARHRSYGYTF.

The sample holds many counts of this clonotype. The rearrangement joins TRBV6-5 to TRBJ2-6; no definite D call. This CDR3 contains 16 residues. Trimming removed 2 bases at V and 0 bases at J, with 8 bases between. Germline-derived CDR1 and CDR2 are MNHEY and SVGAGI. This chain's CDR3 is CASSYTQDSGANVLTF. The CDR3 bases are TGTGCCAGCAGTTACACGCAGGACTCTGGGGCCAACGTCCTGACTTTC.

This clonotype was picked up many times. The rearrangement links TRBV7-6 to TRBJ2-7; TRBD1 aligns across 7 bases. J lost 2 bases, V lost 3 bases, and 1 base had no gene match. CDR3 length: 13 amino acids. The germline V gene encodes CDR1 SGHVS and CDR2 FNYEAQ. The chain's CDR3 is CASSFDRAYEQYF. The DNA of the CDR3 is TGTGCCAGCAGCTTTGACAGGGCCTACGAGCAGTACTTC.

In its sample, this clonotype was seen many times. The V call is TRBV20-1, the J call TRBJ1-4, with 8 bases identical to TRBD1. After removal of 2 bases from V and 4 bases from J, the junction contained 12 bases not matched to a gene. The germline V gene has CDR1 DFQATT and CDR2 SNEGSKA (reference sequence). The CDR3 covers 17 residues. The CDR3 DNA reads as TGCAGTGCTAGACTTGGCAGGGGGCGGTGGGGTAATGAAAAACTGTTTTTT. Translation: CSARLGRGRWGNEKLFF.

This clonotype was found a few times. The V and J genes are TRBV6-1 and TRBJ2-1; possibly TRBD2 for D (6 bases). Trimming took off 6 bases at V and 6 bases at J, with 15 bases between the two ends. CDR3 length: 14 residues. In germline, CDR1 is MNHNS, CDR2 SASEGT. The CDR3 nucleotides read TGTGCCAGCAGACGGGACTTAGGAGTCAATGAGCAGTTCTTC. This sequence encodes CASRRDLGVNEQFF.

This clonotype was counted many times. The chain uses TRBV1 and TRBJ1-1; the table's D call TRBD1 went unverified against the DNA. TRBV1 is deemed a pseudogene. The CDR3 length is 19 residues. Here the CDR3 reads CTSSQDHVHAQEMNTEAFF. The CDR3, as DNA: TGCACCAGCAGCCAAGACCACGTCCACGCCCAGGAAATGAACACTGAAGCTTTCTTT.

There are many counts of this clonotype. The V and J genes are TRBV5-1 and TRBJ1-1, with TRBD1 as a possible D gene (6 bases). The germline CDR1 and CDR2 sequences are SGHRS and YFSETQ. CDR3 length: 14 residues. V was shortened by 2 bases and J by 0 bases, with 8 bases between the two germline ends. CDR3 sequence: CASSLSGVNTEAFF. The CDR3 nucleotides read TGCGCCAGCAGCTTATCAGGGGTGAACACTGAAGCTTTCTTT. Full variable domain (remainder filled in from reference TRBV5-1 and TRBJ1-1): KAGVTQTPRYLIKTRGQQVTLSCSPISGHRSVSWYQQTPGQGLQFLFEYFSETQRNKGNFPGRFSGRQFSNSRSEMNVSTLELGDSALYLCASSLSGVNTEAFFGQGTRLTVV.

This clonotype has a count of ten or more. The rearrangement uses TRBV5-1 and TRBJ2-2; no clear D gene. From germline, CDR1 is SGHRS and CDR2 YFSETQ. V lost 0 bases, J lost 0 bases, and 3 bases lay in between. The CDR3 totals 14 residues. The CDR3 reads CASSLETNTGELFF. The CDR3 region has the DNA TGCGCCAGCAGCTTGGAGACGAACACCGGGGAGCTGTTTTTT. The full variable domain, rest sourced from reference TRBV5-1 and TRBJ2-2, is KAGVTQTPRYLIKTRGQQVTLSCSPISGHRSVSWYQQTPGQGLQFLFEYFSETQRNKGNFPGRFSGRQFSNSRSEMNVSTLELGDSALYLCASSLETNTGELFFGEGSRLTVL.

This clonotype was counted between two and nine times. The chain recombines TRBV6-6 with TRBJ1-5; TRBD1 is a possible D gene (6 bases). The CDR3 runs to 18 residues. Trimming left V 0 bases short and J 2 bases short, with 17 bases between. Germline CDR1 MNHNY, CDR2 SVGAGI (reference sequence). The CDR3 reads CASSYSLRGASGNQPQHF. The CDR3 bases are TGTGCCAGCAGTTACTCGCTTCGGGGGGCGAGTGGCAATCAGCCCCAGCATTTT.

This clonotype has at least ten counts. The chain has TRBV12-3 or TRBV12-4 and TRBJ2-3; possible D gene TRBD2, 5 bases. Trimming removed 7 bases from V and 4 bases from J, with 12 bases in between. The CDR3 length is 13 residues. The CDR3 sequence: CASTPRVADTQYF. The CDR3 coding sequence is TGTGCCAGCACCCCGAGGGTTGCAGATACGCAGTATTTT.

This clonotype was detected many times. V gene TRBV5-1 combines with J gene TRBJ2-7, with TRBD1 matching 8 bases. Germline loops: CDR1 SGHRS, CDR2 YFSETQ. The CDR3 extends over 14 amino acids. V dropped 3 bases and J dropped 2; count of bases not matched to a gene: 4. The CDR3 spells CASSSGTGTYEQYF. The CDR3 region has the DNA TGCGCCAGCAGCTCCGGGACAGGAACCTACGAGCAGTACTTC.

This clonotype was observed a few times. V is TRBV11-2 and J is TRBJ1-1, with D possibly matching TRBD1 (6 bases). This CDR3 has 15 residues. CDR1 and CDR2 from the germline V gene are SGHAT and FQNNGV. With 2 bases removed from V and 2 bases from J, the gap between germline ends came to 12 bases. The chain's CDR3 is CASSLRGARNTEAFF. For the CDR3, the DNA is TGTGCCAGCAGCTTACGGGGGGCGAGAAACACTGAAGCTTTCTTT.

This clonotype was observed many times. This chain uses TRBV7-6 with TRBJ1-3; D ambiguous. The CDR3 sequence is 14 residues long. V was clipped by 2 bases and J by 0 bases, with 5 bases between them. The germline V gene encodes CDR1 SGHVS and CDR2 FNYEAQ. The CDR3 sequence is CASSLSLSGNTIYF. Here the CDR3 DNA reads TGTGCCAGCAGCTTAAGCCTCTCTGGAAACACCATATATTTT.

This clonotype was seen many times. The chain has TRBV20-1 and TRBJ1-6; D is unresolved. Deletions cut 4 bases from V and 7 bases from J, with 14 bases between. Per germline, CDR1 DFQATT and CDR2 SNEGSKA (reference sequence). This CDR3 spans 14 amino acids. The CDR3 sequence is CSATDGPRNSPLHF. The CDR3 DNA is TGCAGTGCTACTGACGGGCCCCGGAATTCACCCCTCCACTTT.

This clonotype was observed many times. The chain joins TRBV6-5 to TRBJ1-5; 8 nucleotides match TRBD1. The CDR3 extends over 13 amino acids. Germline V gene lookup returns CDR1 MNHEY and CDR2 SVGAGI. The V segment lost 10 bases and the J segment 2 bases; nucleotides outside the gene matches: 4. CDR3 DNA sequence: TGTGCCACCCAGGGGGCTGGCAATCAGCCCCAGCATTTT. This encodes CATQGAGNQPQHF.

This chain links TRBV6-1 with TRBJ1-2; TRBD1 might be the D (6 bases). Per the germline V gene, CDR1 is MNHNS and CDR2 is SASEGT. The CDR3 extends over 15 amino acids. Trimming removed 5 bases at V and 12 bases at J, with 25 bases between. CDR3 loop: CASSPGAGDLRGHTF. CDR3 DNA sequence: TGTGCCAGCAGTCCGGGGGCGGGGGACCTTCGAGGCCACACCTTC.

This clonotype has at least ten counts. The gene calls are TRBV20-1 and TRBJ2-3; no reliable D call. V gave up 2 bases and J gave up 3 bases, with 3 bases separating them. CDR1 is DFQATT and CDR2 is SNEGSKA in the germline V gene (reference sequence). This CDR3 is built from 11 residues. The CDR3 region is CSARLTDTQYF. CDR3 nucleotide sequence: TGCAGTGCTAGACTGACAGATACGCAGTATTTT.

There are many counts of this clonotype. CDR3 nucleotide sequence: TGTGCCAGCTCACCGAAGGTGAACACTGAAGCTTTCTTT. It specifies CASSPKVNTEAFF. The chain joins TRBV18 to TRBJ1-1; no firm D call. The CDR3 has 13 amino acids. Per the germline V gene, CDR1 is KGHSH and CDR2 is LQKENI. V dropped 3 bases and J dropped 0 bases, with 5 bases sitting between them.

This clonotype was detected many times. The rearrangement uses TRBV5-1 and TRBJ2-6; D call uncertain. The germline V gene encodes CDR1 SGHRS and CDR2 YFSETQ. V was shortened by 0 bases and J by 1 base, with 5 bases between the two germline ends. This CDR3 region has 15 residues. The chain's CDR3 is CASSLVESGANVLTF. CDR3 nucleotide sequence: TGCGCCAGCAGCTTGGTGGAGTCTGGGGCCAACGTCCTGACTTTC.

This clonotype was counted ten times or more. The chain links TRBV7-8 to TRBJ1-2; D is perhaps TRBD1 (5 bases). Germline CDR1 reads SGHVS; CDR2 reads FQNEAQ. The CDR3 totals 14 residues. The V gene lost 5 bases and the J gene lost 4 bases, with 14 bases spanning the gap. The CDR3 is CASSPPGRSYGYTF. The CDR3 DNA reads as TGTGCCAGCAGCCCCCCGGGGCGTAGCTATGGCTACACCTTC. Looking up the rest from reference TRBV7-8 and TRBJ1-2 gives the full variable domain: GAGVSQSPRYKVAKRGQDVALRCDPISGHVSLFWYQQALGQGPEFLTYFQNEAQLDKSGLPSDRFFAERPEGSVSTLKIQRTQQEDSAVYLCASSPPGRSYGYTFGSGTRLTVV.

The sample holds many counts of this clonotype. The genes are TRBV7-6 and TRBJ2-3; no firm D call. This CDR3 has 13 amino acids. V dropped 1 base and J dropped 6 bases, with 8 bases sitting between them. Germline CDR1 SGHVS, CDR2 FNYEAQ. The CDR3 loop is CASSLGDGDTQYF. The CDR3 DNA follows: TGTGCCAGCAGCTTAGGCGATGGGGATACGCAGTATTTT.

The gene calls are TRBV6-6 and TRBJ2-1, with 12 bases matching TRBD1. This CDR3 has 17 amino acids. V gave up 6 bases and J gave up 8 bases; unmatched junction bases: 14. Germline V gene data show CDR1 as MNHNY and CDR2 as SVGAGI (reference sequence). The CDR3: CASSPSSGTGGWYEQFF. The CDR3 DNA follows: TGTGCCAGCAGCCCATCCTCCGGGACAGGGGGCTGGTATGAGCAGTTCTTC.

This clonotype was detected ten times or more. This chain uses TRBV7-8 with TRBJ2-7; D possibly corresponds to TRBD2 (6 bases). Trimming took 1 base from V and 4 from J, leaving 14 bases between them. The CDR3 spans 15 residues. From germline, CDR1 is SGHVS and CDR2 FQNEAQ. This CDR3 reads CASSLVGISGYEQYF. CDR3 in DNA: TGTGCCAGCAGCTTAGTCGGCATCAGCGGGTACGAGCAGTACTTC.

This clonotype was detected ten times or more. This rearrangement joins TRBV7-2 to TRBJ1-3; D may be TRBD1 (5 bases). The CDR3 spans 16 residues. From germline, CDR1 is SGHTA and CDR2 FQGNSA. V shed 2 bases and J shed 3 bases, with 14 bases lying between them. In DNA, the CDR3 is TGTGCCAGCAGCTTACTAAGTCGCAGGGTTGGAAACACCATATATTTT. It translates to CASSLLSRRVGNTIYF.

This clonotype has more than one count but fewer than ten. V is TRBV13 and J is TRBJ1-5, with 8 bases lining up with TRBD1. Germline V lookup: CDR1 PRHDT, CDR2 FYEKMQ (reference sequence). This CDR3 spans 16 amino acids. Trimming removed 4 bases from V and 3 bases from J; junction bases left unmatched: 8. The CDR3 DNA sequence: TGTGCCAGCAGCTCTAAACGGACAGGGAACAATCAGCCCCAGCATTTT. This sequence encodes CASSSKRTGNNQPQHF.

In this sample, this clonotype turned up a few times. This chain's CDR3 is CASSLAWSTDTQYF. In DNA form, the CDR3 reads TGTGCCAGCAGCTTAGCCTGGAGCACAGATACGCAGTATTTT. The genes are TRBV7-8 and TRBJ2-3; D is unclear. Germline assignment: CDR1 SGHVS and CDR2 FQNEAQ. This CDR3 is 14 amino acids long. The V end lost 0 bases, the J end lost 0 bases, and 4 bases lay between the germline ends.

This clonotype was seen repeatedly, ten times or more. The rearrangement links TRBV5-6 to TRBJ2-7, with unresolved D. Deletions cut 4 bases from V and 2 bases from J, with 13 bases between. The CDR3 extends over 14 amino acids. Germline loops: CDR1 SGHDT, CDR2 YYEEEE. Written as DNA, the CDR3 is TGTGCCAGCAGCCCGCAGGTTATCCCCTACGAGCAGTACTTC. Encoded protein: CASSPQVIPYEQYF.

This clonotype was observed many times. The V call is TRBV20-1, the J call TRBJ2-1; 12 bases fit TRBD2. There are 15 residues in the CDR3. Looked up from germline, CDR1 is DFQATT and CDR2 is SNEGSKA (reference sequence). With V trimmed by 6 bases and J by 3 bases, 6 bases remained unmatched. CDR3 coding DNA: TGCAGTGCGGAAACGGGACTAGCGGGCTACAATGAGCAGTTCTTC. It specifies CSAETGLAGYNEQFF.

This clonotype has ten or more counts. The chain couples TRBV5-1 to TRBJ2-7; TRBD1 aligns across 7 bases. Germline CDR1 and CDR2: SGHRS and YFSETQ. The length of the CDR3 is 15 residues. V shed 4 bases and J 0 bases; nucleotides not matched to a gene: 7. DNA for the CDR3: TGCGCCAGCAGCAGTAACAGGGGATTCTCCTACGAGCAGTACTTC. It specifies CASSSNRGFSYEQYF.